Detailed here is one TCR beta chain. Its specificity is not known. The data originate from a study of CD8 T cells in Susac syndrome. Whole-study results and caveats: Susac CD8+ cells expanded clonally the most in TEMRA cells and in active patients.

RNA totalling roughly 0.45 to 1 ug underwent reverse transcription with random hexamers. Each CDR3 protein gets one entry after TCRdb re-called the immunoSEQ multiplex PCR reads with MiXCR. The table lists about 190,000 distinct CDR3 sequences, 95% of them singletons, with around 0.16% in the top ten. CDR1 and CDR2 (germline): SGHRS, YFSETQ. The CDR3 consists of 16 residues. J gave up 0 bases and V 1 base, and 6 bases lay outside the gene matches. This TCR derives from a human donor with Susac syndrome. This chain connects TRBV5-1 to TRBJ2-5; 7 bases line up with TRBD2. Sequencing input: CD8+ T cells from PBMCs. This chain's CDR3 is CASSLRASGYQETQYF. CDR3 bases: TGCGCCAGCAGCTTGCGCGCTAGCGGTTACCAAGAGACCCAGTACTTC.